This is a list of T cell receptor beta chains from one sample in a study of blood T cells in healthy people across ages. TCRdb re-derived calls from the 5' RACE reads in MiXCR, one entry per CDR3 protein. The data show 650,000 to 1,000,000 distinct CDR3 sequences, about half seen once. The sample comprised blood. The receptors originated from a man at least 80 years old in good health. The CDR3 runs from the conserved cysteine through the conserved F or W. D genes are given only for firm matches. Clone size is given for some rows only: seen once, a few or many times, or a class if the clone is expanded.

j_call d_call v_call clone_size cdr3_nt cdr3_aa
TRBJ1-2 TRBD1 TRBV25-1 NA TGTGCCAGCAGTCCAAACGGACAGGGTGGGTTCGCTGGCTACACCTTC CASSPNGQGGFAGYTF
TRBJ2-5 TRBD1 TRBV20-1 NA TGCAGTGCTGAGCGCGGGACAGGGGAGACCCAGTACTTC CSAERGTGETQYF
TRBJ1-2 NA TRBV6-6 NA TGTGCCAGCAGTTACCCGGGGAGTATCTATGGCTACACCTTC CASSYPGSIYGYTF
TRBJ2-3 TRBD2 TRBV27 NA TGTGCCAGCAGTCCCCTGACTAGCGGATACACAGATACGCAGTATTTT CASSPLTSGYTDTQYF
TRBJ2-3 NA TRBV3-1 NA TGTGCCAGCAGCCTTACTGGCTGGGGTACAGATACGCAGTATTTT CASSLTGWGTDTQYF
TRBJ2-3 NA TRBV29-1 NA TGCAGCGTCGAGGGACTGGGGGTCCCCGGGAGTGGCACAGATACGCAGTATTTT CSVEGLGVPGSGTDTQYF
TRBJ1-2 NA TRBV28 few TGTGCCAGCAGCCTCCAAACACCGGGCGACTATGGCTACACCTTC CASSLQTPGDYGYTF
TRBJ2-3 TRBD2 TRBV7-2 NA TGTGCCAGCAGCCCCCCCGGGACTAGCGGGAGGGCCGGAGATACGCAGTATTTT CASSPPGTSGRAGDTQYF
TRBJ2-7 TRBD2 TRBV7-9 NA TGTGCCGGCAGCACCAGCGGGGGTCCCTCCTACGAGCAGTACTTC CAGSTSGGPSYEQYF
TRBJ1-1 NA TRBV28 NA TGTGCCAGCAGCCTCGGGTCCCTCGACATTGAAGCTTTCTTT CASSLGSLDIEAFF
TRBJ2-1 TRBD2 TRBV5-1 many TGCGCCAGCAGCGGCGGGAGTTCCTACAATGAGCAGTTCTTC CASSGGSSYNEQFF
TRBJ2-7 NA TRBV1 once TGCACCAGCAGCCAAGATTCAAGGCGACGCTACGAGCAGTACTTC CTSSQDSRRRYEQYF
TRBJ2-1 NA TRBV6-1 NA TGTGCCAGCAGTGAAGTCAGAGCCACAAACTCCTACAATGAGCAGTTCTTC CASSEVRATNSYNEQFF
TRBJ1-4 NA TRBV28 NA TGTGCCAGCTCTCCGGAAAGTGAAAAACTGTTTTTT CASSPESEKLFF
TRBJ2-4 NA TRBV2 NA TGTGCCAGCAGTCCGTATGGGGGGCGGATTCGGAACGAGCGGTACTTC CASSPYGGRIRNERYF
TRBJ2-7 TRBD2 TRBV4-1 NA TGCGCCAGCAGCCCGGTGACTAGCGGGAGAAGACGCTACGAGCAGTACTTC CASSPVTSGRRRYEQYF
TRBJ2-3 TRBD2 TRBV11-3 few TGTGCCAGCAGCCCAAGCGGGGGTTTTAGCACAGATACGCAGTATTTT CASSPSGGFSTDTQYF
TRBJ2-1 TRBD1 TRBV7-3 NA TGTGCCAGCAGCTTAACAGGACAGGGGGCAGGTGAGCAGTTCTTC CASSLTGQGAGEQFF
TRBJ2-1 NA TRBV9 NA TGTGCCAGCAGCGCCACGGGAACTTTCAATGAGCAGTTCTTC CASSATGTFNEQFF
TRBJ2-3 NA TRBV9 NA TGTGCCAGCAGCGTCTTTGAGGCCTCGGGGCTTACGCAGTATTTT CASSVFEASGLTQYF
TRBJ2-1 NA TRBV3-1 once TGTGCCAGCAGCCAAAGGAGGGGACGAGCCACAGACAATGAGCAGTTCTTC CASSQRRGRATDNEQFF
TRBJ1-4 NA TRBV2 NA TGTGCCAGCAGGGTGGGTGGGACTACTAATGAAAAACTGTTTTTT CASRVGGTTNEKLFF
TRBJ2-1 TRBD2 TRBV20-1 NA TGCAGTGCTAGAGAGGGCGGGAGGCACAATGAGCAGTTCTTC CSAREGGRHNEQFF
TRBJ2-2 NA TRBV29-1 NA TGCAGCGTTGAAGATGTGAACAGTGACACCGGGGAGCTGTTTTTT CSVEDVNSDTGELFF